These T cell receptor beta chains were read from a single sample in a study of blood T cell repertoires in COVID-19. Repertoires were generated with immunoSEQ multiplex PCR, while TCRdb's copy carries only in-frame clones and drops some. The sample carries about 220,000 clones, around 80% recorded once. Sequencing used peripheral blood. The source is a man aged 50 to 59 with active or convalescent COVID-19. Both conserved end residues are part of each CDR3. The D gene is left open where the match is weak. Some rows have no size entry. The others give once, few or many, or a class for an expanded clone.

- - TRBJ1-2 TRBV20-1 CSARSYTF TGCAGTGCTAGATCTTACACCTTC
TRBD1 - TRBJ2-4 TRBV20-1 CSASKDRTLAKNIQYF TGCAGTGCTAGTAAGGACAGGACTTTAGCCAAAAACATTCAGTACTTC
TRBD1 - TRBJ2-1 TRBV4-1 CASSPGQGSYNEQFF TGCGCCAGCAGCCCTGGACAGGGGTCCTACAATGAGCAGTTCTTC
TRBD1 - TRBJ1-2 TRBV27 CASSFEAGGSGGYTF TGTGCCAGCAGTTTTGAGGCAGGGGGGTCTGGAGGCTACACCTTC
TRBD2 - TRBJ2-7 TRBV4-1 CASSQVLAGVYEQYF TGCGCCAGCAGCCAAGTTCTAGCGGGAGTGTACGAGCAGTACTTC
- - TRBJ1-1 TRBV7-2 CASSLDPKPNTEAFF TGTGCCAGCAGCTTAGACCCCAAGCCGAACACTGAAGCTTTCTTT
- - TRBJ1-1 TRBV2 CASRAHPPTEAFF TGTGCCAGCAGGGCTCACCCCCCAACTGAAGCTTTCTTT
- - TRBJ2-1 TRBV28 CASRVVGNEQFF TGTGCCTCTCGGGTGGTGGGCAATGAGCAGTTCTTC
- few TRBJ1-1 TRBV27 CASSWGLGGTEAFF TGTGCCAGCAGTTGGGGATTGGGGGGCACTGAAGCTTTCTTT
TRBD1 - TRBJ1-1 TRBV18 CASSPQGAVNTEAFF TGTGCCAGCTCACCACAGGGGGCGGTGAACACTGAAGCTTTCTTT
TRBD1 - TRBJ2-7 TRBV4-3 CASSPRDRGQEQYF TGCGCCAGCAGCCCCCGGGACAGGGGGCAAGAGCAGTACTTC
- few TRBJ1-2 TRBV5-4 CASSKGRGARDYGYTF TGTGCCAGCAGCAAAGGTCGGGGGGCGCGGGACTATGGCTACACCTTC
- - TRBJ1-1 TRBV15 CATSLMGGTEAFF TGTGCCACCAGCTTGATGGGGGGCACTGAAGCTTTCTTT
- - TRBJ1-5 TRBV7-2 CASSLNRQPQHF TGTGCCAGCAGCTTAAATCGTCAGCCCCAGCATTTT
TRBD1 - TRBJ2-1 TRBV9 CASSVWGQGYNEQFF TGTGCCAGCAGCGTATGGGGACAGGGGTACAATGAGCAGTTCTTC
- - TRBJ1-6 TRBV3-1/TRBV3-2 CASTGGWGSPLHF TGTGCCAGCACGGGGGGATGGGGTTCACCCCTCCACTTT
- - TRBJ1-1 TRBV19 CASSIRARGGTEAFF TGTGCCAGTAGTATACGGGCCAGGGGTGGCACTGAAGCTTTCTTT
- - TRBJ1-1 TRBV5-6 CASSPGEVPGTEAFF TGTGCCAGCAGCCCCGGGGAGGTGCCGGGGACTGAAGCTTTCTTT
- - TRBJ2-7 TRBV28 CASSSQGLGLGGSYEQYF TGTGCCAGCAGTTCCCAGGGGCTCGGACTAGGGGGGTCCTACGAGCAGTACTTC
- few TRBJ1-3 TRBV6-2/TRBV6-3 CASSRPRSSGNTIYF TGTGCCAGCAGTCGCCCTCGGAGCTCTGGAAACACCATATATTTT
TRBD1 - TRBJ2-5 TRBV5-4 CASTLRDRGLETQYF TGTGCCAGCACACTCCGGGACAGGGGGCTAGAGACCCAGTACTTC
- - TRBJ2-3 TRBV6-5 CASRGSTGDTQYF TGTGCCAGCAGGGGGAGTACCGGGGATACGCAGTATTTT
TRBD1 - TRBJ1-2 TRBV7-9 CASSLGQGIFGYTF TGTGCCAGCAGCTTGGGACAGGGGATATTCGGCTACACCTTC
- - TRBJ2-3 TRBV19 CASRRAGAIITDTQYF TGTGCCAGTAGGAGGGCTGGCGCGATCATCACAGATACGCAGTATTTT
- once TRBJ1-2 TRBV18 CASSPEGEIGYGYTF TGTGCCAGCTCACCCGAGGGGGAGATCGGCTATGGCTACACCTTC
TRBD1 - TRBJ1-1 TRBV5-1 CASSFGTRDREAFF TGCGCCAGCAGCTTCGGGACACGGGACAGGGAGGCTTTCTTT
TRBD2 - TRBJ2-1 TRBV27 CASRLAGGNEQFF TGTGCCAGCAGACTAGCGGGAGGCAATGAGCAGTTCTTC
- - TRBJ1-4 TRBV3-1/TRBV3-2 CASSQVMGGNEKLFF TGTGCCAGCAGCCAAGTGATGGGAGGTAATGAAAAACTGTTTTTT
TRBD1 - TRBJ1-6 TRBV19 CASSLQTGVNSPLHF TGTGCCAGTAGCCTACAGACAGGGGTTAATTCACCCCTCCACTTT
TRBD2 once TRBJ2-7 TRBV5-1 CASSPGTTGNEQYF TGCGCCAGCAGCCCCGGGACTACGGGGAACGAGCAGTACTTC
TRBD1 - TRBJ1-2 TRBV7-3 CASSLRQGGGYTF TGTGCCAGCAGCTTAAGACAGGGAGGTGGCTACACCTTC
- - TRBJ2-7 TRBV7-8 CASSLDRPYEQYF TGTGCCAGCAGCTTAGACAGGCCCTACGAGCAGTACTTC
TRBD2 - TRBJ2-7 TRBV5-8 CASSLISGRFKFYEQYF TGTGCCAGCAGCTTAATCAGCGGGAGGTTTAAATTCTACGAGCAGTACTTC
TRBD2 - TRBJ2-2 TRBV19 CASSIEGGRSTGELFF TGTGCCAGTAGTATCGAGGGAGGGAGAAGCACCGGGGAGCTGTTTTTT
TRBD1 - TRBJ2-3 TRBV10-3 CAISPSGTGIPDTQYF TGTGCCATCTCGCCCTCCGGGACAGGGATTCCAGATACGCAGTATTTT
TRBD1 few TRBJ1-6 TRBV6-5 CASRVTGAHSPLHF TGTGCCAGCAGAGTGACAGGGGCGCATTCACCCCTCCACTTT
- - TRBJ2-1 TRBV28 CASSSHSGQFF TGTGCCAGCAGTTCACATAGCGGGCAGTTCTTC
TRBD1 - TRBJ2-1 TRBV7-2 CASSSPGQDPYNEQFF TGTGCCAGCAGTTCCCCGGGACAGGATCCCTACAATGAGCAGTTCTTC
- - TRBJ2-2 TRBV18 CASSQFNGGTGELFF TGTGCCAGCTCACAATTTAACGGAGGGACTGGGGAGCTGTTTTTT
- - TRBJ2-3 TRBV1 CTSSHYKPGQGPDTQYF TGCACCAGCAGCCACTACAAACCGGGACAGGGGCCAGATACGCAGTATTTT
- - TRBJ1-1 TRBV6-5 CASSYSRGANTEAFF TGTGCCAGCAGTTACTCTCGGGGGGCGAACACTGAAGCTTTCTTT
TRBD2 few TRBJ2-1 TRBV27 CASSDSGTSGYNEQFF TGTGCCAGCAGTGACTCCGGGACTAGCGGATACAATGAGCAGTTCTTC
TRBD1 - TRBJ2-7 TRBV6-6 CASSPRDSSYEQYF TGTGCCAGCAGTCCCCGGGACAGCTCCTACGAGCAGTACTTC
TRBD2 once TRBJ2-3 TRBV4-2 CASSQPRGGAVLDTQYF TGTGCCAGCAGCCAACCGCGCGGGGGGGCCGTTTTAGATACGCAGTATTTT
TRBD1 - TRBJ1-4 TRBV5-6 CASSSGQGSREKLFF TGTGCCAGCAGCTCAGGACAGGGGAGTAGGGAAAAACTGTTTTTT
- - TRBJ2-4 TRBV3-1/TRBV3-2 CATPGWGGAKNIQYF TGTGCCACCCCCGGGTGGGGGGGCGCCAAAAACATTCAGTACTTC
- - TRBJ2-7 TRBV9 CASSVETQTLSYEQYF TGTGCCAGCAGCGTAGAAACCCAGACACTCTCCTACGAGCAGTACTTC
TRBD1 - TRBJ1-5 TRBV18 CASSPGQGESQPQHF TGTGCCAGCTCACCGGGACAGGGGGAGTCTCAGCCCCAGCATTTT
- once TRBJ2-5 TRBV5-5 CASSFGYRYQETQYF TGTGCCAGCAGCTTTGGGTACAGGTACCAAGAGACCCAGTACTTC
- few TRBJ1-1 TRBV4-2 CASSQELGGTEAFF TGTGCCAGCAGCCAAGAGCTGGGGGGCACTGAAGCTTTCTTT
TRBD1 few TRBJ1-3 TRBV5-6 CATRGQGGGNTIYF TGTGCCACCAGAGGACAGGGGGGTGGAAACACCATATATTTT
- - TRBJ2-1 TRBV7-3 CASSLGSGGNEQFF TGTGCCAGCAGCCTCGGGTCCGGAGGCAATGAGCAGTTCTTC
TRBD2 - TRBJ2-2 TRBV4-3 CASSLLLGLAGNLNTGELFF TGCGCCAGCAGCCTTCTTCTGGGACTAGCGGGAAATTTGAACACCGGGGAGCTGTTTTTT
- - TRBJ1-3 TRBV5-5 CASSLAAGLGNTIYF TGTGCCAGCAGCTTGGCGGCGGGGCTCGGAAACACCATATATTTT